This T cell receptor beta chain originates from a study of cytomegalovirus exposure and HLA in healthy donors. The table came from immunoSEQ multiplex PCR; TCRdb's copy has only in-frame clones and leaves some out. The sample has some 150,000 clones; about 89% are singletons. As for this clone: Its antigen is currently unknown.

Trimming cost V 2 bases and J 3 bases; bases outside gene matches: 14. CDR1 KGHSH and CDR2 LQKENI come from the germline V gene. This CDR3 spans 18 amino acids. General observations from the study: Some TCR beta chains (approximately 180 of them) were listed as cytomegalovirus-associated.

The donors were part of the approximately 130-subject validation cohort, which stood apart from the roughly 640-subject first cohort. The chain carries TRBV18 and TRBJ1-1; TRBD1 matches at 8 bases. The sequencing input was PBMCs. This receptor was obtained from a man younger than 30 in good health and CMV-seropositive. The chain's CDR3 is CASSPTFGLQGGHTEAFF. The CDR3 DNA is TGTGCCAGCTCACCAACTTTTGGCCTACAGGGGGGTCACACTGAAGCTTTCTTT.